This TCR beta chain appears in the sequencing data of a study of control samples from healthy donors and cancer patients. V was cut by 3 bases and J by 4 bases, with 9 bases left in between. The CDR3 length is 13 residues. Using immunoSEQ multiplex PCR, the repertoire was profiled, and TCRdb retains in-frame clones only, with some absent. The top ten hold around 0.95% of the sample, which has roughly 88,000 clones, roughly 90% seen once. The TCR comes from a woman aged 25 to 45 in good health. The sample comprised blood. The chain recombines TRBV12-3 or TRBV12-4 with TRBJ1-1; D gene uncertain. CDR3 DNA: TGTGCCAGCAGTTTTGCAGAGATCACTGAAGCTTTCTTT. Translating gives CASSFAEITEAFF.